The rows below give T cell receptor beta chains drawn from one sample of a study of Ad26.COV2.S vaccination and SARS-CoV-2 variants. Repertoires were generated with immunoSEQ multiplex PCR, while TCRdb's copy carries only in-frame clones and drops some. The sample consists of some 320,000 clones, approximately 80% of them appearing once. The sequencing used peripheral blood, collected in a trial of Ad26.COV2.S vaccine versus placebo. These receptor sequences come from a person between 18 and 65 years old who received the Ad26.COV2.S COVID-19 vaccine or a placebo. The CDR3 runs from the conserved cysteine through the conserved F or W. A D gene is named only where the DNA matches it firmly. Expanded clones get a size class; other rows say once, few or many, or leave the size out.

j_call: TRBJ1-5; v_call: TRBV5-5; clone_size: .; d_call: .; cdr3_aa: CASSFGGAGNQPQHF; cdr3_nt: TGTGCCAGCAGCTTCGGAGGGGCTGGCAATCAGCCCCAGCATTTT
j_call: TRBJ1-2; v_call: TRBV10-3; clone_size: .; d_call: TRBD1; cdr3_aa: CAISEGQGKNYGYTF; cdr3_nt: TGTGCCATCAGTGAGGGACAGGGAAAAAACTATGGCTACACCTTC
j_call: TRBJ2-2; v_call: TRBV5-1; clone_size: .; d_call: TRBD1; cdr3_aa: CASSVRTGTNTGELFF; cdr3_nt: TGCGCCAGCAGCGTCCGGACAGGGACGAACACCGGGGAGCTGTTTTTT
j_call: TRBJ2-7; v_call: TRBV5-1; clone_size: .; d_call: .; cdr3_aa: CASSLGAQGFEQYF; cdr3_nt: TGCGCCAGCAGCTTGGGAGCACAGGGCTTCGAGCAGTACTTC
j_call: TRBJ1-1; v_call: TRBV14; clone_size: .; d_call: TRBD1; cdr3_aa: CASSQWTGLNTEAFF; cdr3_nt: TGTGCCAGCAGCCAGTGGACAGGTCTGAACACTGAAGCTTTCTTT
j_call: TRBJ2-3; v_call: TRBV18; clone_size: .; d_call: TRBD1; cdr3_aa: CASSRQTGQTSTDTQYF; cdr3_nt: TGTGCCAGCTCCCGACAGACAGGGCAAACTAGCACAGATACGCAGTATTTT
j_call: TRBJ2-3; v_call: TRBV5-1; clone_size: .; d_call: .; cdr3_aa: CASSLGVGAGDTQYF; cdr3_nt: TGCGCCAGCAGCTTGGGAGTAGGGGCCGGAGATACGCAGTATTTT
j_call: TRBJ1-5; v_call: TRBV7-9; clone_size: .; d_call: .; cdr3_aa: CASSFGSGVNQPQHF; cdr3_nt: TGTGCCAGCAGCTTTGGGTCGGGAGTCAATCAGCCCCAGCATTTT
j_call: TRBJ2-5; v_call: TRBV5-1; clone_size: .; d_call: TRBD1; cdr3_aa: CASSLLGQGQETQYF; cdr3_nt: TGCGCCAGCAGCTTGCTCGGACAGGGGCAAGAGACCCAGTACTTC
j_call: TRBJ2-2; v_call: TRBV11-2; clone_size: .; d_call: TRBD1; cdr3_aa: CASSLVGQGMTGELFF; cdr3_nt: TGTGCCAGCAGCTTAGTAGGACAGGGGATGACCGGGGAGCTGTTTTTT
j_call: TRBJ1-6; v_call: TRBV28; clone_size: .; d_call: TRBD1; cdr3_aa: CASSLGTGISPLHF; cdr3_nt: TGTGCCAGCAGTTTGGGGACAGGGATTTCACCCCTCCACTTT
j_call: TRBJ2-3; v_call: TRBV7-9; clone_size: .; d_call: .; cdr3_aa: CASSAVGDTQYF; cdr3_nt: TGTGCCAGCAGCGCCGTGGGAGATACGCAGTATTTT
j_call: TRBJ2-5; v_call: TRBV28; clone_size: .; d_call: .; cdr3_aa: CASSGSDGVGETQYF; cdr3_nt: TGTGCCAGCAGTGGGAGCGATGGGGTTGGAGAGACCCAGTACTTC
j_call: TRBJ2-1; v_call: TRBV19; clone_size: .; d_call: TRBD2; cdr3_aa: CASSLLAGTDNEQFF; cdr3_nt: TGTGCCAGTAGTTTACTAGCGGGGACCGACAATGAGCAGTTCTTC
j_call: TRBJ2-2; v_call: TRBV19; clone_size: .; d_call: .; cdr3_aa: CASSTPGRVRTGELFF; cdr3_nt: TGTGCCAGTAGTACCCCGGGACGAGTACGCACCGGGGAGCTGTTTTTT
j_call: TRBJ1-2; v_call: TRBV2; clone_size: .; d_call: .; cdr3_aa: CASSDRDRGYTF; cdr3_nt: TGTGCCAGCAGTGACCGGGATCGCGGCTACACCTTC
j_call: TRBJ2-6; v_call: TRBV6-1; clone_size: .; d_call: .; cdr3_aa: CASSDGRGTPGANVLTF; cdr3_nt: TGTGCCAGCAGTGACGGCAGAGGTACTCCTGGGGCCAACGTCCTGACTTTC
j_call: TRBJ1-2; v_call: TRBV7-9; clone_size: once; d_call: .; cdr3_aa: CASSLNSRGNDGYTF; cdr3_nt: TGTGCCAGCAGCTTAAATTCGAGGGGTAATGATGGCTACACCTTC
j_call: TRBJ1-3; v_call: TRBV2; clone_size: .; d_call: .; cdr3_aa: CASSSNAGFSGNTIYF; cdr3_nt: TGTGCCAGCAGTTCCAACGCAGGGTTCTCTGGAAACACCATATATTTT
j_call: TRBJ2-1; v_call: TRBV2; clone_size: .; d_call: .; cdr3_aa: CASSEVRGGDNEQFF; cdr3_nt: TGTGCCAGCAGTGAGGTGAGGGGTGGGGACAATGAGCAGTTCTTC
j_call: TRBJ1-3; v_call: TRBV19; clone_size: .; d_call: .; cdr3_aa: CASSAQASGNTIYF; cdr3_nt: TGTGCCAGTAGTGCACAGGCCTCTGGAAACACCATATATTTT
j_call: TRBJ2-7; v_call: TRBV25-1; clone_size: .; d_call: .; cdr3_aa: CASSEYAAGKDYEQYF; cdr3_nt: TGTGCCAGCAGTGAATACGCGGCAGGGAAAGACTACGAGCAGTACTTC
j_call: TRBJ1-5; v_call: TRBV2; clone_size: .; d_call: TRBD1; cdr3_aa: CASSSRTGQYKTPQHF; cdr3_nt: TGTGCCAGCAGTTCGAGGACAGGGCAGTATAAGACGCCCCAGCATTTT
j_call: TRBJ2-5; v_call: TRBV29-1; clone_size: few; d_call: TRBD1; cdr3_aa: CSAGGQETQYF; cdr3_nt: TGCAGCGCAGGGGGCCAAGAGACCCAGTACTTC
j_call: TRBJ1-5; v_call: TRBV6-2/TRBV6-3; clone_size: .; d_call: .; cdr3_aa: CASSYGFNHQPQHF; cdr3_nt: TGTGCCAGCAGTTACGGTTTTAATCACCAGCCCCAGCATTTT
j_call: TRBJ2-7; v_call: TRBV28; clone_size: few; d_call: TRBD1; cdr3_aa: CASSSEPRDRVYEQYF; cdr3_nt: TGTGCCAGCAGTTCAGAACCCCGGGACAGGGTCTACGAGCAGTACTTC
j_call: TRBJ1-1; v_call: TRBV24-1; clone_size: once; d_call: .; cdr3_aa: CATSDPRGGNTEAFF; cdr3_nt: TGTGCCACCAGTGACCCGAGGGGGGGCAACACTGAAGCTTTCTTT
j_call: TRBJ1-2; v_call: TRBV24-1; clone_size: .; d_call: .; cdr3_aa: CATSAYRFGYTF; cdr3_nt: TGTGCCACCAGTGCCTACAGGTTTGGCTACACCTTC
j_call: TRBJ1-1; v_call: TRBV7-2; clone_size: .; d_call: .; cdr3_aa: CASSAYMGGEGF; cdr3_nt: TGTGCCAGCAGCGCCTATATGGGGGGGGAGGGATTT
j_call: TRBJ2-2; v_call: TRBV11-2; clone_size: .; d_call: TRBD2; cdr3_aa: CASSLAGGPTGELFF; cdr3_nt: TGTGCCAGCAGCCTAGCGGGGGGGCCCACCGGGGAGCTGTTTTTT
j_call: TRBJ1-2; v_call: TRBV6-5; clone_size: .; d_call: .; cdr3_aa: CASRGAGSYGYTF; cdr3_nt: TGTGCCAGCAGGGGGGCCGGGTCGTATGGCTACACCTTC
j_call: TRBJ1-4; v_call: TRBV4-2; clone_size: .; d_call: .; cdr3_aa: CASSQGDEKLFF; cdr3_nt: TGTGCCAGCAGCCAAGGAGATGAAAAACTGTTTTTT
j_call: TRBJ1-1; v_call: TRBV6-4; clone_size: .; d_call: .; cdr3_aa: CASSPRDGEAFF; cdr3_nt: TGTGCCAGCAGCCCCCGGGACGGTGAAGCTTTCTTT
j_call: TRBJ1-1; v_call: TRBV7-6; clone_size: .; d_call: TRBD1; cdr3_aa: CASSLPGQGDTEAFF; cdr3_nt: TGTGCCAGCAGCTTACCGGGACAGGGTGACACTGAAGCTTTCTTT
j_call: TRBJ1-6; v_call: TRBV28; clone_size: .; d_call: .; cdr3_aa: CASRQASSYNSPLHF; cdr3_nt: TGTGCCAGCCGACAGGCGAGCTCCTATAATTCACCCCTCCACTTT
j_call: TRBJ2-5; v_call: TRBV6-1; clone_size: .; d_call: TRBD1; cdr3_aa: CASSSGTGVQETQYF; cdr3_nt: TGTGCCAGCAGTTCCGGGACAGGGGTCCAAGAGACCCAGTACTTC
j_call: TRBJ2-5; v_call: TRBV19; clone_size: .; d_call: .; cdr3_aa: CASSIFGGETQYF; cdr3_nt: TGTGCCAGTAGTATATTCGGGGGAGAGACCCAGTACTTC
j_call: TRBJ1-6; v_call: TRBV2; clone_size: .; d_call: .; cdr3_aa: CASSEMQGYSPLHF; cdr3_nt: TGTGCCAGCAGTGAAATGCAGGGTTATTCACCCCTCCACTTT
j_call: TRBJ1-1; v_call: TRBV6-4; clone_size: .; d_call: .; cdr3_aa: CASSDQPGITEAFF; cdr3_nt: TGTGCCAGCAGTGATCAACCGGGAATCACTGAAGCTTTCTTT
j_call: TRBJ2-1; v_call: TRBV7-3; clone_size: .; d_call: TRBD1; cdr3_aa: CASSPTGVEQFF; cdr3_nt: TGTGCCAGCAGCCCCACAGGGGTTGAGCAGTTCTTC
j_call: TRBJ2-1; v_call: TRBV11-3; clone_size: .; d_call: .; cdr3_aa: CASSLGGGEQFF; cdr3_nt: TGTGCCAGCAGCTTAGGGGGTGGGGAACAGTTCTTC
j_call: TRBJ1-2; v_call: TRBV3-1/TRBV3-2; clone_size: .; d_call: .; cdr3_aa: CASSLNLGRGGWDYGYTF; cdr3_nt: TGTGCCAGCAGCCTAAATCTAGGTAGGGGAGGATGGGACTATGGCTACACCTTC
j_call: TRBJ2-2; v_call: TRBV11-2; clone_size: once; d_call: .; cdr3_aa: CASSPGLNTGELFF; cdr3_nt: TGTGCCAGCAGTCCGGGACTGAACACCGGGGAGCTGTTTTTT
j_call: TRBJ2-7; v_call: TRBV5-1; clone_size: .; d_call: .; cdr3_aa: CASSPEGRGFPYEQYF; cdr3_nt: TGCGCCAGCAGCCCGGAGGGCAGGGGATTTCCTTACGAGCAGTACTTC
j_call: TRBJ2-3; v_call: TRBV7-9; clone_size: .; d_call: .; cdr3_aa: CASSLLLSDSTDTQYF; cdr3_nt: TGTGCCAGCAGCTTACTGTTGAGCGATAGCACAGATACGCAGTATTTT
j_call: TRBJ2-5; v_call: TRBV12-3/TRBV12-4; clone_size: once; d_call: .; cdr3_aa: CASNPGVGETQYF; cdr3_nt: TGTGCCAGCAATCCGGGAGTGGGGGAGACCCAGTACTTC
j_call: TRBJ2-3; v_call: TRBV4-1; clone_size: .; d_call: TRBD2; cdr3_aa: CASSPVGSGDTDTQYF; cdr3_nt: TGCGCCAGCAGCCCCGTGGGTAGCGGGGACACAGATACGCAGTATTTT
j_call: TRBJ1-1; v_call: TRBV5-1; clone_size: .; d_call: TRBD1; cdr3_aa: CASSLETGYPNTEAFF; cdr3_nt: TGCGCCAGCAGCTTGGAGACAGGGTATCCGAACACTGAAGCTTTCTTT
j_call: TRBJ2-1; v_call: TRBV5-6; clone_size: once; d_call: .; cdr3_aa: CASSVTGYEQFF; cdr3_nt: TGTGCCAGCAGCGTTACAGGGTATGAGCAGTTCTTC
j_call: TRBJ1-5; v_call: TRBV19; clone_size: .; d_call: .; cdr3_aa: CASSIAYQPQHF; cdr3_nt: TGTGCCAGTAGTATAGCTTACCAGCCCCAGCATTTT
j_call: TRBJ1-1; v_call: TRBV28; clone_size: few; d_call: .; cdr3_aa: CASSANRNQAFF; cdr3_nt: TGTGCCAGCAGTGCAAACAGAAATCAAGCTTTCTTT
j_call: TRBJ1-5; v_call: TRBV27; clone_size: .; d_call: .; cdr3_aa: CASSLGRYQPQHF; cdr3_nt: TGTGCCAGCAGTTTGGGCCGCTATCAGCCCCAGCATTTT
j_call: TRBJ2-2; v_call: TRBV5-5; clone_size: .; d_call: TRBD1; cdr3_aa: CASSLLQGVTGELFF; cdr3_nt: TGTGCCAGCAGCTTGTTACAGGGGGTCACCGGGGAGCTGTTTTTT